The clone carrying this T cell receptor (beta chain) was picked up one time. Antigen: not known. This CDR3 has 16 amino acids. Trimming removed 7 bases from V and 8 bases from J, with 26 bases in between. Germline CDR1 and CDR2: SNHLY and FYNNEI. Primers for the PCR totalled 60 Vbeta and 13 Jbeta. The repertoire was sequenced with immunoSEQ multiplex PCR; TCRdb's copy has only in-frame clones and lacks some. Counted here are roughly 150,000 clones, roughly 80% occurring once; the ten biggest clones make up 1.4%. The data were taken from a study of cytomegalovirus exposure and HLA in healthy donors. Study-wide results and limits: The authors confirmed in vitro that three CMV-associated chains were specific for CMV antigens. Analyses of presence and absence presupposed an approximately uniform sequencing depth across donors. Judged likely to be a sequencing artifact was a cluster of highly shared sequence variants.

Nominally healthy donors provided the samples, though records likely missed some immune exposures. The TCR comes from a male donor in good health and CMV-seronegative. This chain uses TRBV2 with TRBJ1-1, with TRBD1 as a possible D gene (6 bases). The sequenced sample was PBMCs. The CDR3 is CASKWGGGGLNGEAFF. The CDR3 DNA reads TGTGCCAGCAAGTGGGGTGGGGGGGGGCTGAACGGAGAAGCTTTCTTT.